The entry below gives a single T cell receptor (beta chain) sequence along with its context. Its cognate antigen is unknown. Other nucleotide sequences in the sample specify the same CDR3. This CDR3 region has 14 residues. With V trimmed by 4 bases and J by 6 bases, 3 bases remained unmatched. Germline V gene sequence: CDR1 SNHLY, CDR2 FYNNEI. This specimen belongs to a study of OX40 agonist ivuxolimab in advanced cancers. Whole-study findings and limits: Fewer expanded clones were found on average in CD4+ than in CD8+ T cells.

Sequencing was performed with immunoSEQ multiplex PCR; in TCRdb, only in-frame clones are kept and a portion is missing. The data show roughly 120,000 clones, roughly 92% seen once. The chain employs TRBV2 and TRBJ1-5; TRBD1 agrees at 10 bases. The sample consisted of CD4+ or CD8+ T cells sorted from blood, taken in a trial of the OX40 agonist ivuxolimab. The receptor was derived from an adult with an advanced solid tumor such as melanoma, head and neck, liver or kidney cancer. CDR3 bases: TGTGCCAGCAGTGTGGGACAGGGGCCTCAGCCCCAGCATTTT. Its translation: CASSVGQGPQPQHF.